This T cell receptor (beta chain) was captured by sequencing in a study of CD8 T cell repertoires and HIV-1 epitope variants. The overall study: Enriched T cells were co-cultured with equal numbers of autologous T cell-negative antigen-presenting cells. 1M T cells were kept uncultured as a baseline.

This clone has only a few counts. The antigen is undetermined. The table came from immunoSEQ multiplex PCR; TCRdb's copy has only in-frame clones and leaves some out. The table shows some 5,900 clones, with 60% to 70% occurring only once. Germline V gene lookup returns CDR1 SNHLY and CDR2 FYNNEI. V gave up 6 bases and J gave up 2 bases, with 16 bases separating them. The CDR3 has 15 amino acids. This sequence originates from a male donor with HIV. The sequencing sample was made of cultured CD8+ T cells derived from PBMCs. The rearrangement joins TRBV2 to TRBJ2-5; weak D call: TRBD2 (5 bases). The CDR3 bases are TGTGCCAGCAGCTCCGCCGGGATAGATCAAGAGACCCAGTACTTC. As protein: CASSSAGIDQETQYF.